This T cell receptor beta chain was found in a study of regulatory T cells in long-lasting Graves disease. Documented time point: newly diagnosed GD, antithyroid drugs for less than 3 months. Preparation of the TCR library used RNA extracted from PBMCs. This CDR3 region has 12 residues. Between the trimmed V and J ends, which lost 5 bases and 6 bases, there was a span of 10 bases. To make TCR beta libraries, researchers used iRepertoire HTBI primers and Arm-PCR of CDR3 regions. One entry per CDR3 protein, called by TCRdb with MiXCR from the multiplex PCR reads. The table includes about 430,000 distinct CDR3 sequences, 15% detected once. At least ten counts were recorded for this clonotype. The same sample was also studied in work on T cells in Graves' hyperthyroidism and ophthalmopathy.

The sequence was obtained from a woman aged 40 to 50 with Graves disease. This specimen was peripheral blood mononuclear cells (PBMCs), taken at new diagnosis, from a patient treated with antithyroid drugs. The genes are TRBV12-3 or TRBV12-4 and TRBJ1-1; D unresolved. The CDR3 is CASSGNWAEAFF. CDR3 bases: TGTGCCAGCAGTGGAAACTGGGCTGAAGCTTTCTTT.